This TCR beta chain came from a study of blood T cells in healthy people across ages. Details on this clonotype: The antigen remains unidentified.

CDR3 length: 13 residues. The germline CDR1 and CDR2 sequences are ENHRY and SYGVKD. The V and J ends lost 4 bases and 5 bases, in that order; junction bases with no gene match: 1. Overall study findings and caveats: Researchers said unsorted PBMCs prevented a conclusive naive versus antigen-experienced comparison.

Alongside a J-beta primer mix, a sample-barcoded 5' primer served in a second PCR lasting about 7 to 12 cycles. TCRdb independently ran MiXCR on the 5' RACE reads; one entry per CDR3 protein. The data hold about a million distinct CDR3 sequences, with 45% to 60% observed a single time. This TCR was sampled from a woman in her fifties or sixties in good health. The genes are TRBV10-3 and TRBJ2-7; TRBD2 matches 11 bases. Sequenced material: blood. The CDR3 DNA reads as TGTGCCATCAGTGTGACTAGCGGGAACGAGCAGTACTTC. Amino acid sequence: CAISVTSGNEQYF.